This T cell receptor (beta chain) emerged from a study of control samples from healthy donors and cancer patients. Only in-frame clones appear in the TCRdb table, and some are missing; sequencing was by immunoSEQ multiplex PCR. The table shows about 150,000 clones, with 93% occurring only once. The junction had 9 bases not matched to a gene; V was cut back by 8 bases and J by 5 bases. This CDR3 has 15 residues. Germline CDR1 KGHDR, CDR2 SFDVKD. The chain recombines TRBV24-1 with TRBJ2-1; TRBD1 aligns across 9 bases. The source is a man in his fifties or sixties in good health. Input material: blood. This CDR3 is CATNEGTGFNNEQFF. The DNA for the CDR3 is TGTGCCACCAATGAAGGGACAGGGTTCAACAATGAGCAGTTCTTC.